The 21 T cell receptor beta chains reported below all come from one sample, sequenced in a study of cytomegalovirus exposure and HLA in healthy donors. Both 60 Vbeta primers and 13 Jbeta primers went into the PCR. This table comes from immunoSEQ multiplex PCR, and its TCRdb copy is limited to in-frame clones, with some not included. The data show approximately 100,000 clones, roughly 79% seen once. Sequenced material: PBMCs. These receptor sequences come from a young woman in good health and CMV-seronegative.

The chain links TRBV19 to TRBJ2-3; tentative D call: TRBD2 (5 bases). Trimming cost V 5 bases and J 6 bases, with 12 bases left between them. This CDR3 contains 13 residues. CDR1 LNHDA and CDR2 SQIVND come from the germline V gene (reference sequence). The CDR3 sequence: CASSGRRWDTQYF. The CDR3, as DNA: TGTGCCAGTAGTGGGAGACGGTGGGATACGCAGTATTTT. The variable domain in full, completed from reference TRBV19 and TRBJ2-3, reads DGGITQSPKYLFRKEGQNVTLSCEQNLNHDAMYWYRQDPGQGLRLIYYSQIVNDFQKGDIAEGYSVSREKKESFPLTVTSAQKNPTAFYLCASSGRRWDTQYFGPGTRLTVL.

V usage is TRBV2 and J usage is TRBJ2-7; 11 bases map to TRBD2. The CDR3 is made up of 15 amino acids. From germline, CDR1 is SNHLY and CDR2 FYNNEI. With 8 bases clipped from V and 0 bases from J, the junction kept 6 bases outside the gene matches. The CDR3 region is CASRDSGRGSYEQYF. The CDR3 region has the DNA TGTGCCAGCCGAGATAGCGGGAGGGGCTCCTACGAGCAGTACTTC.

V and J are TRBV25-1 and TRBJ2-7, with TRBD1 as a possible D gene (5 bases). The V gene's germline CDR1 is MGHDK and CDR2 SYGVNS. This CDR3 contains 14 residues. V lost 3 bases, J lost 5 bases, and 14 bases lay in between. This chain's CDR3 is CASSDFSGFDEQYF. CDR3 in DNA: TGTGCCAGCAGTGACTTTTCAGGGTTCGACGAGCAGTACTTC.

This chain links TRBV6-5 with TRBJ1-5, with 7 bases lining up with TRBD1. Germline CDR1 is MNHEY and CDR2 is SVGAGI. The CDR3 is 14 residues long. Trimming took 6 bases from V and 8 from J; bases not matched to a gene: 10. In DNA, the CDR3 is TGTGCCAGCAGACGAGACAGGGCGGGGAAGCCCCAGCATTTT. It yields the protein CASRRDRAGKPQHF.

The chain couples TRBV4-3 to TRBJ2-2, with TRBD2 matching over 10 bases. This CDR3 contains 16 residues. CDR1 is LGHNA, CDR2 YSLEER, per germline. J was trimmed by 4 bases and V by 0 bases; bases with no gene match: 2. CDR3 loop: CASSQELAGATGELFF. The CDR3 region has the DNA TGCGCCAGCAGCCAAGAGCTAGCGGGAGCCACCGGGGAGCTGTTTTTT.

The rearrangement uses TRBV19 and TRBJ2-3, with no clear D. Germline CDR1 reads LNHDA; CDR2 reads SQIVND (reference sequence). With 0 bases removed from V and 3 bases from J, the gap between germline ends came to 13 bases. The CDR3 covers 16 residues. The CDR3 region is CASSIDGLGETDTQYF. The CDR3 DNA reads TGTGCCAGTAGTATAGATGGTCTCGGAGAAACAGATACGCAGTATTTT.

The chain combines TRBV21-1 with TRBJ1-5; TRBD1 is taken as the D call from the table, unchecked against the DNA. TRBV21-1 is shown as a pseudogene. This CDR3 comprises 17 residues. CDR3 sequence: CASILRDRLGRSQPQHF. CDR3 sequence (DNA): TGTGCCAGCATCCTCCGGGACAGGTTAGGTCGGAGTCAGCCCCAGCATTTT.

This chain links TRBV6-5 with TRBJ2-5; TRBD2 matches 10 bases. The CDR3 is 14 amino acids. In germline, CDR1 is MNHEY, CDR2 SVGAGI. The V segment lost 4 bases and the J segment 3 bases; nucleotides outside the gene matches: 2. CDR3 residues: CASSSSGRKETQYF. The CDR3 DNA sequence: TGTGCCAGCAGTTCTAGCGGGAGAAAAGAGACCCAGTACTTC.

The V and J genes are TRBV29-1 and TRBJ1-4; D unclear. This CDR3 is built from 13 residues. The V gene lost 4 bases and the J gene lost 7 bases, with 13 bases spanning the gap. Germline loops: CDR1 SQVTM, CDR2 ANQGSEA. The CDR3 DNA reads TGCAGCGTTGCCCCCACCACTGGTGAAAAACTGTTTTTT. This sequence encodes CSVAPTTGEKLFF. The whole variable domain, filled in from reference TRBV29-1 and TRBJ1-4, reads SAVISQKPSRDICQRGTSLTIQCQVDSQVTMMFWYRQQPGQSLTLIATANQGSEATYESGFVIDKFPISRPNLTFSTLTVSNMSPEDSSIYLCSVAPTTGEKLFFGSGTQLSVL.

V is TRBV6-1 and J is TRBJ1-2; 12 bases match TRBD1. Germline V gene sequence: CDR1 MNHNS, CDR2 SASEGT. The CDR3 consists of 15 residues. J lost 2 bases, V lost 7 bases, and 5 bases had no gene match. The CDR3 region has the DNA TGTGCCAGCAACCAGGGGACAGGGGGCAACTATGGCTACACCTTC. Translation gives CASNQGTGGNYGYTF.

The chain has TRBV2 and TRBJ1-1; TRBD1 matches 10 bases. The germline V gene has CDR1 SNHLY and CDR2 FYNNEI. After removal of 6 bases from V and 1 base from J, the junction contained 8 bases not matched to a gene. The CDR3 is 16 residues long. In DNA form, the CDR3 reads TGTGCCAGCAGGGAACCCGGACAGGGGGGGAACACTGAAGCTTTCTTT. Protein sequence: CASREPGQGGNTEAFF.

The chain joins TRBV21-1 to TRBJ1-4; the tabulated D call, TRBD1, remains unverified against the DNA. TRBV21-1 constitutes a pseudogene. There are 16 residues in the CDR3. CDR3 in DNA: TGTGCCAGCAGCAACCGGAAGACAGGGGCCGGGGAAAAACTGTTTTTT. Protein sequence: CASSNRKTGAGEKLFF.

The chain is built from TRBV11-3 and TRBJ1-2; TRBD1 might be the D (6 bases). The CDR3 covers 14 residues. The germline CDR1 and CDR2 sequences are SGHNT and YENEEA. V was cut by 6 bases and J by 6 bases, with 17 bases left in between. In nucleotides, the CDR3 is TGTGCCAGCAGTCACCCCCAGGGGTGGGATGGCTACACCTTC. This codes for CASSHPQGWDGYTF.

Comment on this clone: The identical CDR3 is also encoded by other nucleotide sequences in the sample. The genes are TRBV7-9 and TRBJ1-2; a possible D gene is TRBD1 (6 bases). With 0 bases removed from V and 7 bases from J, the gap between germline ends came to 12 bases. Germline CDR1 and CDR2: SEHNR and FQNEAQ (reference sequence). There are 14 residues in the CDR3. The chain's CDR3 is CASSLAEGGSGYTF. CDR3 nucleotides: TGTGCCAGCAGCTTAGCGGAAGGGGGTTCTGGCTACACCTTC.

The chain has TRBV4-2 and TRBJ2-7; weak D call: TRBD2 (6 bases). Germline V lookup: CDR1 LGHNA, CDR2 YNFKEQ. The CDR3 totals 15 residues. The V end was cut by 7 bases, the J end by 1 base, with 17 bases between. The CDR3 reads CASTKNAEGSYEQYF. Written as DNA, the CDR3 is TGTGCCAGCACCAAGAACGCGGAGGGTTCCTACGAGCAGTACTTC.

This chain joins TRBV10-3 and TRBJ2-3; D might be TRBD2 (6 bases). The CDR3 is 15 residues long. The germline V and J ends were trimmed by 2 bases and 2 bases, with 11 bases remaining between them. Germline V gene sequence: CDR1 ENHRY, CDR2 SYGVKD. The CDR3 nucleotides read TGTGCCATCAGTGAGCTAGCGCTTATCACAGATACGCAGTATTTT. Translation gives CAISELALITDTQYF.

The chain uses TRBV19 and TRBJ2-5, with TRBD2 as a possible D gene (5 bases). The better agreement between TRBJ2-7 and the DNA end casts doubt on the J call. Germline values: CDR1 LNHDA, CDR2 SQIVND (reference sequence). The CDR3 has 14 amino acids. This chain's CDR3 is CASRSRGTTYEQYF. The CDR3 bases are TGTGCCAGTAGGTCCCGGGGAACGACCTACGAGCAGTACTTC.

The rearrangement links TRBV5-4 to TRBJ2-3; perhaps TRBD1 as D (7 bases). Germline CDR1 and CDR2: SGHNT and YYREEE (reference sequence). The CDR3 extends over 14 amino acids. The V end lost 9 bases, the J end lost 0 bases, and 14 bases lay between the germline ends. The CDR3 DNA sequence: TGTGCCACCAGGAGGGGGCAAAGCACAGATACGCAGTATTTT. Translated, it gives CATRRGQSTDTQYF. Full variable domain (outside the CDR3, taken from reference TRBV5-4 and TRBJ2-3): ETGVTQSPTHLIKTRGQQVTLRCSSQSGHNTVSWYQQALGQGPQFIFQYYREEENGRGNFPPRFSGLQFPNYSSELNVNALELDDSALYLCATRRGQSTDTQYFGPGTRLTVL.

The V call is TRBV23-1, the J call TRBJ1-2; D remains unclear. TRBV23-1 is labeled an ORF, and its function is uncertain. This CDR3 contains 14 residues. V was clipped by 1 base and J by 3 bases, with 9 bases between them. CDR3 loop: CASSQFSRDYGYTF. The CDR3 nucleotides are TGCGCCAGCAGTCAATTCTCTCGGGACTATGGCTACACCTTC.

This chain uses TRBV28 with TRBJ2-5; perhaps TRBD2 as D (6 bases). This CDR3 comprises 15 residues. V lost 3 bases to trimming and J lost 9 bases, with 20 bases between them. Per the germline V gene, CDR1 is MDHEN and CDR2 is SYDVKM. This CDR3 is CASSLGGGRAGAQYF. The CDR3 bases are TGTGCCAGCAGTTTGGGGGGTGGAAGGGCTGGCGCCCAGTACTTC.

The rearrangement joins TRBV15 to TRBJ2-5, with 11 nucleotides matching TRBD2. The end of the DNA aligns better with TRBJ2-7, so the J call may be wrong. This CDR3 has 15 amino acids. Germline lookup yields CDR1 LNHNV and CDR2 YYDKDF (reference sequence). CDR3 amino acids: CATSERLAGLYEQYF. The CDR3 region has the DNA TGTGCCACCAGCGAACGACTAGCGGGACTCTACGAGCAGTACTTC.